The 13 T cell receptor beta chains reported below all come from one sample, sequenced in a study of blood T cell repertoires in COVID-19 (dated by TCRdb to the early 2020s). Libraries were built with the immunoSEQ multiplex PCR assay. In TCRdb, the immuneACCESS table is reduced to in-frame sequences with V and J assigned. These tables do not hold every clone; where another copy was compared, an unresolved V gene accounts for under half, and the others remain unexplained. The sample data list tens of thousands of clones, and nearly 90% of these were observed just once. 4% to 6.5% of the sample rests with the top ten. The sequenced sample consisted of peripheral blood. Receptors were obtained from a man in his fifties with acute or convalescent COVID-19.

The V call is TRBV10-2, the J call TRBJ1-2, with no clear D. Deletions cut 6 bases from V and 4 bases from J, with 18 bases between. This CDR3 is built from 15 residues. CDR1 is WSHSY, CDR2 SAAADI, per germline. The CDR3 here is CASREATARFYGYTF. The CDR3 region has the DNA TGCGCCAGCAGGGAGGCGACTGCTCGGTTCTATGGCTACACCTTC.

The chain combines TRBV2 with TRBJ1-1; D gene ambiguous. V was clipped by 6 bases and J by 0 bases, with 14 bases between them. CDR3 length: 15 amino acids. From germline, CDR1 is SNHLY and CDR2 FYNNEI. CDR3 nucleotide sequence: TGTGCCAGCAGGGAGACGATGGCGATGAACACTGAAGCTTTCTTT. Translation: CASRETMAMNTEAFF.

The chain recombines TRBV14 with TRBJ2-7; no clear D gene. The V gene lost 5 bases and the J gene lost 7 bases, with 3 bases spanning the gap. CDR1 is SGHDN and CDR2 is FVKESK in the germline V gene. CDR3 length: 9 amino acids. The CDR3 loop is CASSEEQYF. The CDR3 DNA follows: TGTGCCAGCAGCGAGGAGCAGTACTTC.

V and J are TRBV24-1 and TRBJ2-3, with 11 bases matching TRBD2. CDR1 and CDR2 (germline): KGHDR, SFDVKD. This CDR3 contains 17 residues. V was pared by 5 bases and J by 0 bases, with 6 bases of the junction left unmatched. The CDR3: CATSGGLAASSTDTQYF. CDR3 nucleotide sequence: TGTGCCACCAGTGGGGGACTAGCGGCATCTAGCACAGATACGCAGTATTTT.

The gene calls are TRBV6-1 and TRBJ1-2; TRBD1 aligns across 9 bases. This CDR3 has 13 residues. V gave up 3 bases and J gave up 8 bases; unmatched junction bases: 4. Germline CDR1 reads MNHNS; CDR2 reads SASEGT. The CDR3: CASSEGTGRGYTF. CDR3 DNA sequence: TGTGCCAGCAGTGAGGGGACAGGGAGAGGCTACACCTTC.

As DNA, the CDR3 is TGTGCCAGCAGCTTCCAGGGCTTAGACGGAAACACCATATATTTT. Residues: CASSFQGLDGNTIYF. This sequence joins TRBV5-6 and TRBJ1-3; tentative D call: TRBD1 (5 bases). The germline V gene has CDR1 SGHDT and CDR2 YYEEEE. This CDR3 is 15 amino acids long. Trimming pared 2 bases from V and 4 bases from J, leaving 13 bases between.

This clone has more than one count but fewer than ten. The chain couples TRBV24-1 to TRBJ2-5; 7 bases match TRBD1. Per the germline V gene, CDR1 is KGHDR and CDR2 is SFDVKD. This CDR3 has 14 amino acids. V lost 4 bases and J lost 4; bases outside the gene matches: 5. The CDR3 nucleotides read TGTGCCACCAGTGAGTCCGGGACAGCAGAGACCCAGTACTTC. Translation: CATSESGTAETQYF.

The chain employs TRBV18 and TRBJ2-7, with 8 bases that match TRBD1. CDR3 length: 15 amino acids. J gave up 6 bases and V 4 bases, and 11 bases lay outside the gene matches. Germline V gives CDR1 KGHSH, CDR2 LQKENI. The CDR3 sequence: CASSLVGTGRLEQYF. The CDR3 nucleotides are TGTGCCAGCTCACTCGTAGGGACAGGTCGTCTCGAGCAGTACTTC.

The gene calls are TRBV6-5 and TRBJ2-7, with TRBD2 identical over 8 bases. With V trimmed by 2 bases and J by 2 bases, 8 bases remained unmatched. Germline V gives CDR1 MNHEY, CDR2 SVGAGI. The CDR3 is 16 amino acids. The CDR3 DNA reads as TGTGCCAGCAGTTACCCTCGGACTAGCTTCACCTACGAGCAGTACTTC. It codes for CASSYPRTSFTYEQYF.

The chain joins TRBV3-1 (or the pseudogene TRBV3-2) to TRBJ1-6; D not resolved. The CDR3 spans 14 residues. Germline V gene lookup returns CDR1 LGHDT and CDR2 YNNKEL (reference sequence). Between the trimmed V and J ends, which lost 4 bases and 8 bases, there was a span of 12 bases. This CDR3 reads CASSLVAGDSPLHF. DNA of the CDR3: TGTGCCAGCAGCCTAGTCGCCGGGGATTCACCCCTCCACTTT.

This chain links TRBV7-8 with TRBJ1-3; 7 nucleotides line up with TRBD1. Germline loops: CDR1 SGHVS, CDR2 FQNEAQ. Trimming removed 9 bases from V and 4 bases from J; junction bases left unmatched: 6. The CDR3 is made up of 13 amino acids. DNA of the CDR3: TGTGCCAGTATGGGGACAGTCGGAAACACCATATATTTT. This translates into CASMGTVGNTIYF.

The V call is TRBV19, the J call TRBJ1-5; possibly TRBD1 for D (5 bases). V was clipped by 4 bases and J by 6 bases, with 22 bases between them. Germline V gives CDR1 LNHDA, CDR2 SQIVND (reference sequence). The CDR3 extends over 17 amino acids. CDR3 nucleotides: TGTGCCAGTAGTAGGGGCTCCGGAACAGGTCTTGGTCAGCCCCAGCATTTT. It specifies CASSRGSGTGLGQPQHF.

This sequence joins TRBV27 and TRBJ2-3, with D maybe TRBD1 (5 bases). From germline, CDR1 is MNHEY and CDR2 SMNVEV (reference sequence). The CDR3 runs to 15 residues. V was pared by 5 bases and J by 1 base, with 13 bases between. CDR3 sequence: CASSPGRGGTDTQYF. The DNA of the CDR3 is TGTGCCAGCAGTCCGGGTAGGGGTGGCACAGATACGCAGTATTTT.